The rows below give T cell receptor beta chains drawn from one sample of a study of control samples from healthy donors and cancer patients. TCRdb keeps only in-frame clones here, not all; method: immunoSEQ multiplex PCR. In the table there are over 150,000 clones, around 94% of which are singletons. Material for sequencing was blood. These receptors came from a woman between 18 and 29 years old in good health. The CDR3 runs from the conserved cysteine through the conserved F or W. The D gene is left open where the match is weak. Clone size appears in some rows only: once, few, many, or a class for an expanded clone.

j_gene	v_gene	abundance	d_gene	CDR3nt	CDR3aa
TRBJ1-1	TRBV6-4	once	TRBD1	TGTGCCAGCAGCTTGACAGGGGAGGGAGCTGAAGCTTTCTTT	CASSLTGEGAEAFF
TRBJ1-2	TRBV7-2	.	.	TGTGCCAGCAGCACCCTGGACACCTGGGGTGGCTACACCTTC	CASSTLDTWGGYTF
TRBJ2-7	TRBV5-4	.	TRBD1	TGTGCCAGCAGCTTCGGGGGTGGGACAGGGACCTACGAGCAGTACTTC	CASSFGGGTGTYEQYF
TRBJ1-5	TRBV3-1/TRBV3-2	.	.	TGTGCCAGCAGCCAAAAAAGGGATCAGCCCCAGCATTTT	CASSQKRDQPQHF
TRBJ2-2	TRBV18	.	.	TGTGCCAGCTCACCGATCGATCCAGGCCCCGGGGAGCTGTTTTTT	CASSPIDPGPGELFF
TRBJ2-3	TRBV11-3	.	TRBD2	TGTGCCAGCAGCTTAGGGACTAGCGGGGACACAGATACGCAGTATTTT	CASSLGTSGDTDTQYF
TRBJ2-2	TRBV7-2	.	TRBD1	TGTGCCAGCAGCGTAGGGACAGTTAACACCGGGGAGCTGTTTTTT	CASSVGTVNTGELFF
TRBJ1-1	TRBV27	.	.	TGTGCCAGCAGTTTATCGTACAGCATGAACACTGAAGCTTTCTTT	CASSLSYSMNTEAFF
TRBJ1-3	TRBV6-1	.	.	TGTGCCAGCAGTGAATCGTTGGACGTGTACGGAAACACCATATATTTT	CASSESLDVYGNTIYF
TRBJ1-6	TRBV4-2	.	.	TGTGCCAGCAGTCTAGGTCCTTCGCCAGATAATTCACCCCTCCACTTT	CASSLGPSPDNSPLHF
TRBJ1-3	TRBV11-3	.	.	TGTGCCAGCAGCTTAAGGCCAGACCTTGGAAACACCATATATTTT	CASSLRPDLGNTIYF
TRBJ1-2	TRBV6-4	few	.	TGTGCCAGCACCCCCAGGGGCGGGGGGGACTATGGCTACACCTTC	CASTPRGGGDYGYTF
TRBJ1-1	TRBV6-5	.	.	TGTGCCAGCAGTTACCGGGGTGAAGCTTTCTTT	CASSYRGEAFF
TRBJ1-2	TRBV5-6	.	.	TGTGCCAGCAGCTTGGCGAACTATGGCTACACCTTC	CASSLANYGYTF
TRBJ1-3	TRBV5-4	.	.	TGTGCCAGCAGCTTGGATCGTAACTCTGGAAACACCATATATTTT	CASSLDRNSGNTIYF
TRBJ1-2	TRBV20-1	.	.	TGCAGTGCTAGTCTCCGGGATGAAGGGAACTATGGCTACACCTTC	CSASLRDEGNYGYTF